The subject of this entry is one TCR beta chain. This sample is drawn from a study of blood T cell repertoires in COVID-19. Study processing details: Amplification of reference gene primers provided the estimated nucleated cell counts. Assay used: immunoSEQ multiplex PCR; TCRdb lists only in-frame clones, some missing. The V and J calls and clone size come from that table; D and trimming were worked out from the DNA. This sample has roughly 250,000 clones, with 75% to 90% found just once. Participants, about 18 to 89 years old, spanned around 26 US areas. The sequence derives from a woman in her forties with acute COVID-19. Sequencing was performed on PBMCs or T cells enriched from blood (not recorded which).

Written as DNA, the CDR3 is TGTGCCAGCAGCTTAGATTTCGGAGAGGGGGCTGGCGAGCAGTACTTC. Protein: CASSLDFGEGAGEQYF. This rearrangement joins TRBV7-9 to TRBJ2-7; 7 bases are shared with TRBD1. Per germline, CDR1 SEHNR and CDR2 FQNEAQ (reference sequence). This CDR3 contains 16 residues. V was clipped by 1 base and J by 6 bases; unmatched bases: 12.